The T cell receptor (beta chain) under discussion was sequenced for a study of T cells in Graves' hyperthyroidism and ophthalmopathy. The investigators amplified TCR beta CDR3 regions from RNA transcripts. When the TCR CDR3 underwent first-round RT-PCR, the HTBI primer set was used. TCRdb recomputed calls from the multiplex PCR reads with MiXCR, one row per CDR3 protein. The table lists hundreds of thousands of distinct CDR3 sequences, about 13% of them singletons. Duration under 3 months, a NOSPECS grade of at least 4, and a Clinical Activity Score of at least 3 characterized the ophthalmopathy patients. Clinical symptoms, serum thyroxine, TRAb, thyroid ultrasound and orbital computed tomography informed diagnoses. Fresh peripheral blood, roughly 9.6 ml, was the source of the PBMCs. CDR1 and CDR2 from the germline V gene are SGHDN and FVKESK. The CDR3 is 13 residues long. V was shortened by 5 bases and J by 12 bases, with 19 bases between the two germline ends.

The specimen was blood. This clonotype was sampled from a middle-aged woman with Graves' ophthalmopathy. The chain combines TRBV14 with TRBJ1-1; D may be TRBD1 (6 bases). In DNA, the CDR3 is TGTGCCAGCAGCAACCGGGGGGGGGCGAGAACTTTCTTT. Its translation is CASSNRGGARTFF.